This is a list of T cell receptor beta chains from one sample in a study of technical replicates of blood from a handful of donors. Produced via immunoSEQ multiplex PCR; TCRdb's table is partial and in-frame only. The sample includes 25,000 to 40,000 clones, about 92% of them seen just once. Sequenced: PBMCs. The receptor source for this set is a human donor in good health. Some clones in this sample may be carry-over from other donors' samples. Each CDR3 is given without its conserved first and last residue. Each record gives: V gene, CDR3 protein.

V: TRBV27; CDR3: ASTPQGLGTEAF
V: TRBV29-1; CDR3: SAKTGVVNTGELF
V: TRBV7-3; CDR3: ASSLGWGTNTGELF
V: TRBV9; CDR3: ASSETPGGYEQY
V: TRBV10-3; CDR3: AISESELESYEQY
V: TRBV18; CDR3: ASSPPRAGPSTDTQY
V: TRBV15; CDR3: ATSRDKWAGPGQGNQPQH
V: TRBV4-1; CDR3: ASSQDSGRGTRNTEAF
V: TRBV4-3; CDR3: ASSQVVPGGGYT
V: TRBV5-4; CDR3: ASSWGQSNYGYT
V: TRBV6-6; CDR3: ASSSRGQAETQY
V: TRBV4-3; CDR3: ASSPDAGSPYEQY
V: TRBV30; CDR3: AWKKQETNEKLF
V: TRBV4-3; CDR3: ASSQVTGDYNEQF
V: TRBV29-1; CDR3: SVTGTGPRYEQY
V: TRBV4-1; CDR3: ASSPRFWGTGGEGAF
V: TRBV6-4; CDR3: ASSEASGRGEDEQF
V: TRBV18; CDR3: ASSQQGQVDYGYT
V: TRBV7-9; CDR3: ASSRVQGSNEKLF
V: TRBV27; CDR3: ASSPTSGRADTGELF
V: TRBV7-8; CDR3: ASSEGAGGYTGELF
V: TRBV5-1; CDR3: ASSLDRGSVGYT
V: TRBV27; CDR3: ASSENPGRGEQY
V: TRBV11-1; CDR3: ASKAGGPYQF
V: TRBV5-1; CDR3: ASSQRGMDRGDTQY
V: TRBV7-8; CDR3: ASSLAGLRERYEQY
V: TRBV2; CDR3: ASRRGTSGTYEQY
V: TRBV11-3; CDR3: ASSLVISGSGQETQY
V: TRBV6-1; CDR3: ATSRGETQY
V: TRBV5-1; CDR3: ASSLGRSGSRDEQF
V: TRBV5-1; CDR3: ASSGSAGLAKNIQY